A selection of T cell receptor beta chains follows, all from one sample in a study of cytomegalovirus exposure and HLA in healthy donors. Only in-frame clones appear in the TCRdb table, and some are missing; sequencing was by immunoSEQ multiplex PCR. The data show about 200,000 clones, with about 84% seen just once and approximately 1.5% held by the top ten. Material: PBMCs. The origin of the receptors is a woman aged 18-29 years in good health and CMV-seronegative. Both conserved end residues are part of each CDR3.

v_gene	j_gene	CDR3aa
TRBV5-1	TRBJ2-7	CASSLDSGRTYEQYF
TRBV6-5	TRBJ2-7	CASSVRRQGGEQYF
TRBV23-1	TRBJ2-1	CASSQIPGQESSYNEQFF
TRBV6-4	TRBJ2-3	CASSDSMRGTDTQYF
TRBV27	TRBJ1-2	CASSLSGTGLNNYGYTF
TRBV6-1	TRBJ1-1	CASRRDWLNTEAFF
TRBV4-1	TRBJ1-1	CASSQDAEAFF
TRBV10-3	TRBJ1-2	CAISESSDRTSGYTF
TRBV5-4	TRBJ2-5	CASSLRSLGETQYF
TRBV5-4	TRBJ2-3	CASSHTSGGPGSQYF
TRBV10-2	TRBJ2-2	CASSESIGASGELFF
TRBV7-9	TRBJ2-7	CASSYHLGLAGFTNYEQYF
TRBV11-2	TRBJ1-3	CASSLDRLLSRDGNTIYF
TRBV5-1	TRBJ1-4	CASSLVGTGAPNEKLFF
TRBV27	TRBJ1-5	CATHPGAYSNQPQHF
TRBV9	TRBJ2-1	CASSFSYEQFF
TRBV4-1	TRBJ1-5	CASSQGAHRGDQPQHF
TRBV29-1	TRBJ2-7	CSVDGLVGEQYF
TRBV11-3	TRBJ2-7	CASSWGSGGTYEQYF
TRBV15	TRBJ1-1	CATSRMDSLKAFF
TRBV5-1	TRBJ2-5	CASSLNRGVETQYF
TRBV5-4	TRBJ2-7	CASSLELWGQGSHEQYF
TRBV7-9	TRBJ1-2	CASSSGQGNYGYTF
TRBV6-5	TRBJ2-7	CASSYREDFYEQYF
TRBV2	TRBJ2-7	CASSEETVREQYF
TRBV18	TRBJ2-5	CASSPLAGGPETQYF
TRBV5-4	TRBJ1-2	CASSPETGINGYTF
TRBV7-3	TRBJ2-7	CASSLKDTYEQYF
TRBV5-1	TRBJ2-1	CASSLAGSNNEQFF
TRBV5-1	TRBJ2-3	CASSLGTSGSTDTQYF
TRBV27	TRBJ1-1	CASSPALGKNTEAFF
TRBV10-3	TRBJ2-7	CAISEGQGAHEQYF
TRBV19	TRBJ1-5	CASSIGAGTNQPQHF
TRBV5-6	TRBJ2-7	CASSPSTPYEQYF
TRBV30	TRBJ1-1	CAWSADRDTEAFF
TRBV6-1	TRBJ1-2	CASTLDRGYGYTF
TRBV10-2	TRBJ2-3	CASRAREGAKADTQYF
TRBV5-4	TRBJ1-6	CASSRYGTDNSPLHF
TRBV6-5	TRBJ2-7	CASRPGTYHHEQYF
TRBV5-1	TRBJ2-3	CASSNFGAPTDTQYF
TRBV7-2	TRBJ2-7	CASSFQGANYEQYF
TRBV7-6	TRBJ1-1	CASSHGQVNTEAFF
TRBV5-1	TRBJ1-2	CASGETGNYGYTF
TRBV25-1	TRBJ2-3	CASSGRTGTDTQYF
TRBV30	TRBJ2-1	CAWSVPSVPANEQFF
TRBV29-1	TRBJ2-7	CSAGTGGFEQYF
TRBV6-4	TRBJ2-3	CASRAPSTDTQYF
TRBV6-5	TRBJ2-5	CASQEIINRGEGYF
TRBV5-6	TRBJ1-5	CASSFHRGRAWHF
TRBV7-9	TRBJ2-1	CASSMRTSGSKNEQFF
TRBV6-1	TRBJ2-1	CASSRSGYSYNEQFF